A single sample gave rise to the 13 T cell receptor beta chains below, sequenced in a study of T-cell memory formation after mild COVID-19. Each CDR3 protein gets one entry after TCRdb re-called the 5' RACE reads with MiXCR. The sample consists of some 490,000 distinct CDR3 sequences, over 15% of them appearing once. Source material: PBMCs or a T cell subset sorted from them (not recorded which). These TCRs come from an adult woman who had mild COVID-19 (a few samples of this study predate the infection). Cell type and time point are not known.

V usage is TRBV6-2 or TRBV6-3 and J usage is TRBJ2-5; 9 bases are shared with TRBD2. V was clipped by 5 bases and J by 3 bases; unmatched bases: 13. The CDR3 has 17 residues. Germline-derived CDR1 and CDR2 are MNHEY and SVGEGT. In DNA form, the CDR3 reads TGTGCCAGCAGTATCGACGCTAGCGGGATCCTCAAAGAGACCCAGTACTTC. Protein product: CASSIDASGILKETQYF.

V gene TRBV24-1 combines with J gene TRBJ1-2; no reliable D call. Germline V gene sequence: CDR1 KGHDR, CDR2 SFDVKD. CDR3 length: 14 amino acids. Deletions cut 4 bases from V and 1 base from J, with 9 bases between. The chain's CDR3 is CATSDPGGNYGYTF. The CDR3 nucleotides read TGTGCCACCAGTGACCCCGGCGGTAACTATGGCTACACCTTC.

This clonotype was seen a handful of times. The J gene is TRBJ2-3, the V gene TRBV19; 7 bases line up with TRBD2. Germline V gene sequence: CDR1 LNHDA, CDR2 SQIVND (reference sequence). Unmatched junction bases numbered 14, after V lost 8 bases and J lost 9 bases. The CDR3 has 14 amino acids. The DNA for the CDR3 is TGTGCCAGTTCCCCAGGCGGACTGGGAGGGACGCAGTATTTT. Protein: CASSPGGLGGTQYF.

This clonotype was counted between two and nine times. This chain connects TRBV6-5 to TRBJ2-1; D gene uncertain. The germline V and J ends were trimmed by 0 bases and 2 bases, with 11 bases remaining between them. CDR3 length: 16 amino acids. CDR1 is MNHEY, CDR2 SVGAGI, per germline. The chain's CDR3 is CASSYSQTPTYNEQFF. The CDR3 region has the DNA TGTGCCAGCAGTTACTCGCAGACACCTACCTACAATGAGCAGTTCTTC.

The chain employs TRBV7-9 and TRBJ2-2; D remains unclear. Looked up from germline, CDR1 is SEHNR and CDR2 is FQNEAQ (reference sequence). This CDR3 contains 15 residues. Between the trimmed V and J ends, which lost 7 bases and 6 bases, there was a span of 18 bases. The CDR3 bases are TGTGCCAGCATCAACTCGGTCCGCCCCGCCGGGGAGCTGTTTTTT. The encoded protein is CASINSVRPAGELFF.

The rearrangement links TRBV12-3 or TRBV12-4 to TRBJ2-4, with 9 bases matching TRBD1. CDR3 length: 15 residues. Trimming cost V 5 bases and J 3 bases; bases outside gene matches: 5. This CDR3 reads CASSPPDRGKNIQYF. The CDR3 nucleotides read TGTGCCAGCAGTCCGCCGGACAGGGGCAAAAACATTCAGTACTTC.

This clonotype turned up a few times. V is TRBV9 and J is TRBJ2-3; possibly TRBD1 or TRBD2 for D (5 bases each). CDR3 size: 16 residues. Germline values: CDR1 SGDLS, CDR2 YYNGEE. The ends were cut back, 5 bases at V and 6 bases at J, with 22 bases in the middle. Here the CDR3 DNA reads TGTGCCAGCAGTGCCTCGGGACGAATGGGGAGTGATACGCAGTATTTT. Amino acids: CASSASGRMGSDTQYF.

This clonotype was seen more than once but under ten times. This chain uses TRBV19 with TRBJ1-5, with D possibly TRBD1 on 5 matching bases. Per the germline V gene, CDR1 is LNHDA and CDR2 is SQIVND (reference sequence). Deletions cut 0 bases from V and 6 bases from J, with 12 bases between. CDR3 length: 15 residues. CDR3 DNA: TGTGCCAGTAGTATAGATTCAGGGTTTAGTCAGCCCCAGCATTTT. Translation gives CASSIDSGFSQPQHF.

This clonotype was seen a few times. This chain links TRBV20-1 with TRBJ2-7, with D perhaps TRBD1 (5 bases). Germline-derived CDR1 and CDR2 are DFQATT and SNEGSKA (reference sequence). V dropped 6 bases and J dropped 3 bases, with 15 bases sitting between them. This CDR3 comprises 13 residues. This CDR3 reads CSANRLPRYEQYF. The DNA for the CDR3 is TGCAGTGCGAACAGGCTCCCGCGCTACGAGCAGTACTTC.

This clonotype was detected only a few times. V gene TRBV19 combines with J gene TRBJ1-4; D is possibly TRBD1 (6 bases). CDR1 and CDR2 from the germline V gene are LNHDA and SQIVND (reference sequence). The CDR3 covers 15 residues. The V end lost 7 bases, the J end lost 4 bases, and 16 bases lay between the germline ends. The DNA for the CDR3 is TGTGCCAGTACCCTCAGGGGTGGAGATAATGAAAAACTGTTTTTT. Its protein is CASTLRGGDNEKLFF. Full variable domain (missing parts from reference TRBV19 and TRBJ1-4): DGGITQSPKYLFRKEGQNVTLSCEQNLNHDAMYWYRQDPGQGLRLIYYSQIVNDFQKGDIAEGYSVSREKKESFPLTVTSAQKNPTAFYLCASTLRGGDNEKLFFGSGTQLSVL.

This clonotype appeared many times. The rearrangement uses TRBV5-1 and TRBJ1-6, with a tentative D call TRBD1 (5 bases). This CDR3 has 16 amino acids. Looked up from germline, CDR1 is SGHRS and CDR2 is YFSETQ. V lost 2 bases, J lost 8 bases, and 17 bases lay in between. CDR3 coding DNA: TGCGCCAGCAGCTTCCGTTGGGAGGGGAGGGATTCACCCCTCCACTTT. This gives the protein CASSFRWEGRDSPLHF.

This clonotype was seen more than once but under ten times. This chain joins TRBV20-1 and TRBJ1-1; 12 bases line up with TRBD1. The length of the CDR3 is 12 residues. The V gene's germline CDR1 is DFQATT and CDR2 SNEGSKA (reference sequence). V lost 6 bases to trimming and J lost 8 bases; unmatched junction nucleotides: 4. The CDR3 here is CSALGQGAEAFF. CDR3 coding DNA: TGCAGTGCACTGGGACAGGGGGCGGAAGCTTTCTTT.

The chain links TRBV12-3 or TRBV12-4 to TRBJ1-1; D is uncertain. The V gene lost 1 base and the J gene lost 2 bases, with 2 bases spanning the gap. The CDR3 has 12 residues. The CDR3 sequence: CASSLDNTEAFF. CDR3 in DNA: TGTGCCAGCAGTTTAGACAACACTGAAGCTTTCTTT.